These 29 T cell receptor beta chains share one sample of origin, sequenced in a study of T-cell memory formation after mild COVID-19. TCRdb fed the 5' RACE reads into MiXCR, producing one record per CDR3 protein. The data contain fewer than 90,000 distinct CDR3 sequences, around 13% of them seen just once; the ten biggest clones take up 41%. Sequenced sample: PBMCs or a T cell subset sorted from them (not recorded which). The receptor set was obtained from a man aged 18 to 30 who had mild COVID-19 (a few samples of this study predate the infection). Cell type and time point are not known.

J is TRBJ2-1 and V is TRBV15; D gene uncertain. Germline assignment: CDR1 LNHNV and CDR2 YYDKDF (reference sequence). V lost 0 bases, J lost 0 bases, and 3 bases lay in between. The CDR3 has 14 amino acids. CDR3 sequence: CATSRDYSYNEQFF. The CDR3 DNA follows: TGTGCCACCAGCAGAGATTACTCCTACAATGAGCAGTTCTTC.

Only a few counts were recorded for this clonotype. The J gene is TRBJ2-7, the V gene TRBV7-9; D is ambiguous. Germline CDR1 SEHNR, CDR2 FQNEAQ (reference sequence). V lost 5 bases, J lost 3 bases, and 11 bases lay in between. The CDR3 is 13 amino acids. CDR3: CASSESSYYEQYF. The CDR3 coding sequence is TGTGCCAGCAGCGAATCATCATACTACGAGCAGTACTTC. Filled out from reference TRBV7-9 and TRBJ2-7, the complete variable domain reads DTGVSQNPRHKITKRGQNVTFRCDPISEHNRLYWYRQTLGQGPEFLTYFQNEAQLEKSRLLSDRFSAERPKGSFSTLEIQRTEQGDSAMYLCASSESSYYEQYFGPGTRLTVT.

This clonotype turned up a few times. This chain uses TRBV7-6 with TRBJ1-1, with 7 bases fitting TRBD1. Germline assignment: CDR1 SGHVS and CDR2 FNYEAQ. The CDR3 runs to 14 residues. Trimming cost V 4 bases and J 4 bases; bases outside gene matches: 6. CDR3 protein: CASSSVQGPTEAFF. CDR3 nucleotide sequence: TGTGCCAGCAGCTCCGTACAGGGGCCCACTGAAGCTTTCTTT.

The chain employs TRBV19 and TRBJ2-5; 7 bases map to TRBD1. Germline CDR1 is LNHDA and CDR2 is SQIVND (reference sequence). The J segment lost 4 bases and the V segment lost 7 bases, leaving 12 bases of the junction unmatched. CDR3 size: 15 residues. CDR3 residues: CASTPGQGVVETQYF. The CDR3 DNA reads TGTGCCAGTACCCCGGGCCAGGGGGTTGTAGAGACCCAGTACTTC.

This clonotype appeared a few times. The chain links TRBV27 to TRBJ2-5, with 7 nucleotides matching TRBD2. Germline CDR1 reads MNHEY; CDR2 reads SMNVEV (reference sequence). Trimming took 8 bases from V and 3 from J; bases not matched to a gene: 15. The CDR3 has 16 amino acids. The CDR3 loop is CASSPGLLAGEETQYF. The CDR3 region has the DNA TGTGCCAGCTCCCCCGGGCTTTTAGCGGGCGAAGAGACCCAGTACTTC.

This clonotype has more than one count but fewer than ten. The V and J genes are TRBV4-2 and TRBJ2-3, with D possibly matching TRBD2 (6 bases). The CDR3 totals 19 residues. Trimming pared 0 bases from V and 0 bases from J, leaving 19 bases between. The germline V gene encodes CDR1 LGHNA and CDR2 YNFKEQ. This CDR3 is CASSQESLWLARSTDTQYF. The CDR3 nucleotides are TGTGCCAGCAGCCAAGAAAGTTTATGGCTAGCGAGGAGCACAGATACGCAGTATTTT.

The gene calls are TRBV6-5 and TRBJ2-2; D uncertain. The CDR3 spans 14 residues. Trimming left V 3 bases short and J 6 bases short, with 11 bases between. CDR1 is MNHEY, CDR2 SVGAGI, per germline. CDR3 DNA sequence: TGTGCCAGCAGTTATCGGCCGGTAGCCGGGGAGCTGTTTTTT. Encoded protein: CASSYRPVAGELFF.

This clonotype has at least ten counts. The V call is TRBV18, the J call TRBJ2-7; D remains ambiguous. The CDR3 totals 13 residues. Trimming removed 4 bases at V and 3 bases at J, with 10 bases between. Germline CDR1 KGHSH, CDR2 LQKENI. The CDR3 region is CASSLSQVYEQYV. For the CDR3, the DNA is TGTGCCAGCTCACTAAGCCAGGTCTACGAGCAGTACGTC.

This chain joins TRBV7-2 and TRBJ1-2; D not resolved. Trimming removed 9 bases from V and 4 bases from J, with 15 bases in between. Germline V gives CDR1 SGHTA, CDR2 FQGNSA. The CDR3 totals 13 residues. CDR3 residues: CASDLETPYGYTF. The CDR3 region has the DNA TGTGCCAGTGATCTGGAGACACCCTATGGCTACACCTTC.

This clonotype was detected only a few times. This chain joins TRBV2 and TRBJ2-2; D is unclear. In germline, CDR1 is SNHLY, CDR2 FYNNEI. The germline V and J ends were trimmed by 7 bases and 5 bases, with 5 bases remaining between them. This CDR3 contains 11 residues. In DNA form, the CDR3 reads TGTGCCAGCAAGTTTACCGGGGAGCTGTTTTTT. Protein sequence: CASKFTGELFF.

This chain links TRBV5-1 with TRBJ2-3; 8 nucleotides match TRBD2. Germline V gene lookup returns CDR1 SGHRS and CDR2 YFSETQ. Trimming removed 4 bases from V and 5 bases from J; junction bases left unmatched: 9. CDR3 size: 15 residues. In DNA, the CDR3 is TGCGCCAGCAGCCCCTTACTAGCGGATCAAGATACGCAGTATTTT. It encodes CASSPLLADQDTQYF.

This chain links TRBV18 with TRBJ1-1; D unclear. The CDR3 contains 13 residues. Germline CDR1 KGHSH, CDR2 LQKENI. V lost 6 bases, J lost 1 base, and 9 bases lay in between. CDR3 nucleotide sequence: TGTGCCAGCTCCGCGCCAGAGAACACTGAAGCTTTCTTT. Amino acid sequence: CASSAPENTEAFF.

This CDR3 reads CASSQDLSTGELFF. CDR3 bases: TGTGCCAGCAGCCAAGATTTAAGCACCGGGGAGCTGTTTTTT. The genes are TRBV3-1 and TRBJ2-2; D unclear. The germline V gene encodes CDR1 LGHDT and CDR2 YNNKEL (reference sequence). This CDR3 spans 14 amino acids. V gave up 0 bases and J gave up 4 bases, with 6 bases separating them.

This chain uses TRBV27 with TRBJ2-2; D is undetermined. V lost 6 bases and J lost 2, with 19 bases in between. This CDR3 is 17 amino acids long. In germline, CDR1 is MNHEY, CDR2 SMNVEV (reference sequence). The CDR3 bases are TGTGCCAGCAGACAAACAGAGAATATCCTTAACACCGGGGAGCTGTTTTTT. Protein: CASRQTENILNTGELFF.

The CDR3 is CASSEGLGGYEQYF. The CDR3 DNA reads as TGTGCCAGCAGTGAAGGGCTAGGGGGATACGAGCAGTACTTC. The gene calls are TRBV25-1 and TRBJ2-7, with TRBD1 as a possible D gene (6 bases). Trimming stripped 2 bases from V and 4 bases from J, with 12 bases between. In germline, CDR1 is MGHDK, CDR2 SYGVNS. The CDR3 extends over 14 amino acids.

The chain joins TRBV27 to TRBJ2-7, with 9 positions matching TRBD1. The trim removed 7 bases at V and 4 bases at J, leaving 11 bases unmatched. Germline CDR1 MNHEY, CDR2 SMNVEV (reference sequence). The CDR3 totals 15 residues. DNA of the CDR3: TGTGCCAGCACCGAAGGGGCGGGACAGGGTTACGAGCAGTACTTC. Its protein is CASTEGAGQGYEQYF.

The chain uses TRBV28 and TRBJ2-7; D is undetermined. The germline V and J ends were trimmed by 9 bases and 0 bases, with 18 bases remaining between them. Germline loops: CDR1 MDHEN, CDR2 SYDVKM. CDR3 size: 15 residues. CDR3 region: CARSYRLLGSYEQYF. CDR3 nucleotides: TGTGCCAGAAGCTATAGACTTTTAGGCTCCTACGAGCAGTACTTC.

CDR3 in amino acids: CASSLDGGIYEQYV. The CDR3, as DNA: TGTGCCAGCAGCTTAGACGGTGGGATCTACGAGCAGTACGTC. The rearrangement joins TRBV7-9 to TRBJ2-7, with D hard to call. CDR3 size: 14 residues. The V and J ends lost 1 base and 3 bases respectively, with 10 bases between them. Germline V gives CDR1 SEHNR, CDR2 FQNEAQ (reference sequence).

This clonotype was detected many times. The rearrangement uses TRBV12-3 or TRBV12-4 and TRBJ2-2; maybe TRBD1 (5 bases). This CDR3 region has 13 residues. The V end lost 4 bases, the J end lost 6 bases, and 9 bases lay between the germline ends. CDR3 in DNA: TGTGCCAGCAGTTCGACAGAGGCCGGGGAGCTGTTTTTT. Translated: CASSSTEAGELFF.

This clonotype was counted only a few times. This chain links TRBV10-3 with TRBJ2-7; weak D call: TRBD1 (7 bases). The germline V gene encodes CDR1 ENHRY and CDR2 SYGVKD. V lost 3 bases to trimming and J lost 4 bases, with 10 bases between them. The CDR3 length is 13 residues. The CDR3 reads CAISDPGGYEQYF. CDR3 sequence (DNA): TGTGCCATCAGTGACCCAGGGGGGTACGAGCAGTACTTC.

There are a few counts of this clonotype. This chain connects TRBV27 to TRBJ1-2; D remains ambiguous. V was cut by 5 bases and J by 4 bases, with 11 bases left in between. Germline CDR1 is MNHEY and CDR2 is SMNVEV (reference sequence). The CDR3 runs 13 residues. The CDR3 loop reads CASSPGILYGYTF. As DNA, the CDR3 is TGTGCCAGCAGTCCTGGAATTCTCTATGGCTACACCTTC.

The rearrangement joins TRBV4-3 to TRBJ1-2; D not resolved. Trimming took off 5 bases at V and 0 bases at J, with 7 bases between the two ends. The germline gives CDR1 LGHNA, CDR2 YSLEER. The CDR3 runs 13 residues. Here the CDR3 reads CASSSWANYGYTF. DNA for the CDR3: TGCGCCAGCAGCTCCTGGGCTAACTATGGCTACACCTTC.

This chain connects TRBV12-3 or TRBV12-4 to TRBJ2-3, with 7 bases aligning to TRBD2. The CDR3 has 14 residues. V lost 7 bases and J lost 2; bases outside the gene matches: 6. CDR3 residues: CASTAGTNTDTQYF. For the CDR3, the DNA is TGTGCCAGCACTGCCGGGACTAACACAGATACGCAGTATTTT.

There are a few counts of this clonotype. The genes are TRBV7-2 and TRBJ2-1; TRBD2 agrees at 8 bases. Germline values: CDR1 SGHTA, CDR2 FQGNSA. V shed 5 bases and J 3 bases; nucleotides not matched to a gene: 6. The CDR3 loop spans 15 amino acids. The CDR3 is CASSPLGGGYNEQFF. The CDR3, as DNA: TGTGCCAGCAGCCCCCTCGGGGGGGGCTACAATGAGCAGTTCTTC.

The chain uses TRBV12-3 or TRBV12-4 and TRBJ2-1; D is possibly TRBD1 or TRBD2 (5 bases each). Trimming took 5 bases from V and 8 from J, leaving 13 bases between them. The CDR3 loop spans 13 amino acids. The CDR3 DNA is TGTGCCAGCAGTCCAGGGAGCGGCGATGAGCAGTTCTTC. Its protein is CASSPGSGDEQFF.

This clonotype was seen only a few times. This chain uses TRBV6-5 with TRBJ2-1; the match to TRBD2 covers 7 bases. The CDR3 is 14 amino acids. V lost 0 bases and J lost 8; bases outside the gene matches: 4. Germline V gene sequence: CDR1 MNHEY, CDR2 SVGAGI. CDR3 bases: TGTGCCAGCAGTTACTCGACCAGCGGGGATGAGCAGTTCTTC. Translation gives CASSYSTSGDEQFF.

The V call is TRBV15, the J call TRBJ2-2; D is unclear. Germline V gene data show CDR1 as LNHNV and CDR2 as YYDKDF (reference sequence). Trimming took off 1 base at V and 4 bases at J, with 7 bases between the two ends. CDR3 length: 14 residues. The CDR3: CATSRVRPTGELFF. The CDR3 coding sequence is TGTGCCACCAGCAGAGTTCGGCCCACCGGGGAGCTGTTTTTT.

This clonotype was observed a few times. V is TRBV12-3 or TRBV12-4 and J is TRBJ2-3, with 13 bases matching TRBD2. The CDR3 spans 16 residues. V was pared by 7 bases and J by 1 base, with 5 bases of the junction left unmatched. CDR3 nucleotides: TGTGCCAGCACCTACGGACTAGCGGGGGGCACAGATACGCAGTATTTT. Protein product: CASTYGLAGGTDTQYF.

This clonotype was counted between two and nine times. The chain couples TRBV12-3 or TRBV12-4 to TRBJ2-1; D perhaps matches TRBD2 (6 bases). V was pared by 8 bases and J by 4 bases, with 15 bases between. The CDR3 length is 14 residues. CDR3 residues: CASAGRGFYNEQFF. The CDR3 DNA sequence: TGTGCCAGCGCGGGGCGGGGATTTTACAATGAGCAGTTCTTC.